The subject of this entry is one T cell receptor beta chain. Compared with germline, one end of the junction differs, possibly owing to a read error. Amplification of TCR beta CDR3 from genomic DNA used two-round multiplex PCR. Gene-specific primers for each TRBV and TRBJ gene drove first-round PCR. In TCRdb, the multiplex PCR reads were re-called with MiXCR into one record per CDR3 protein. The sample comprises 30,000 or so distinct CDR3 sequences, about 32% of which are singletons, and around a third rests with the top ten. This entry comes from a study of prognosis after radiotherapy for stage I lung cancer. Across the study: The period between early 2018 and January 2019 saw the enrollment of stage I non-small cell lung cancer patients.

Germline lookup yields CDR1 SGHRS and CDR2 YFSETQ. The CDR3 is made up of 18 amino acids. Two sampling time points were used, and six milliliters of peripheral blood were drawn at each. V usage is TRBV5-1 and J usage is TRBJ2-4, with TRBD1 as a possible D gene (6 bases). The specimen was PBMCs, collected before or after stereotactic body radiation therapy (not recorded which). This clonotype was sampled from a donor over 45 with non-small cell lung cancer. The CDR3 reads CASSFLPGAALPKNIKYF. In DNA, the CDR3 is TGCGCCAGCAGCTTCCTTCCAGGGGCTGCCTTACCCAAAAACATTAAGTACTTC.